Detailed here is one T cell receptor (beta chain). The entry originates in a study of control samples from healthy donors and cancer patients. The CDR3 totals 14 residues. CDR1 is LNHDA, CDR2 SQIVND, per germline (reference sequence). Trimming removed 3 bases from V and 5 bases from J, with 13 bases in between. Libraries were prepared by immunoSEQ multiplex PCR; TCRdb keeps only in-frame clonotypes and omits some of them. The profile shows some 120,000 clones, more than 80% of them singletons. The chain has TRBV19 and TRBJ1-2; a weak D match, TRBD1 (6 bases). This sequence originates from a young man in good health. What was sequenced was blood. CDR3 DNA sequence: TGTGCCAGTAGTATCCGTGGGCAGGGGTATGGCTACACCTTC. Encoded protein: CASSIRGQGYGYTF. Full variable domain (missing parts from reference TRBV19 and TRBJ1-2): DGGITQSPKYLFRKEGQNVTLSCEQNLNHDAMYWYRQDPGQGLRLIYYSQIVNDFQKGDIAEGYSVSREKKESFPLTVTSAQKNPTAFYLCASSIRGQGYGYTFGSGTRLTVV.